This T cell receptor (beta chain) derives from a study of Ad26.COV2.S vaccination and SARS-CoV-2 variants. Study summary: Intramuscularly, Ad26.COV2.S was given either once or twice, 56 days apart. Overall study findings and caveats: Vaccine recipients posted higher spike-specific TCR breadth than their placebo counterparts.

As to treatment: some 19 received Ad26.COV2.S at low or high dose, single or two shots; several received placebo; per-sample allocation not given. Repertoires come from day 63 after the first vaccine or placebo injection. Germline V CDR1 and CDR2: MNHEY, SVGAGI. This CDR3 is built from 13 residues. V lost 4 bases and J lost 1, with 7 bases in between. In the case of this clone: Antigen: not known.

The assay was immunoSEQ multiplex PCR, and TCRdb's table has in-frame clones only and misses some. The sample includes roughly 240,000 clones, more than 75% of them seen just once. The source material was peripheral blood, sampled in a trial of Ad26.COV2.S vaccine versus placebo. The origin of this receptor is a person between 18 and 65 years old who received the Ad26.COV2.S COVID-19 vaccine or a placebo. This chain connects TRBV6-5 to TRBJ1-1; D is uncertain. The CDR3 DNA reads TGTGCCAGCAGTTCCAATGGGAACACTGAAGCTTTCTTT. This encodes CASSSNGNTEAFF.